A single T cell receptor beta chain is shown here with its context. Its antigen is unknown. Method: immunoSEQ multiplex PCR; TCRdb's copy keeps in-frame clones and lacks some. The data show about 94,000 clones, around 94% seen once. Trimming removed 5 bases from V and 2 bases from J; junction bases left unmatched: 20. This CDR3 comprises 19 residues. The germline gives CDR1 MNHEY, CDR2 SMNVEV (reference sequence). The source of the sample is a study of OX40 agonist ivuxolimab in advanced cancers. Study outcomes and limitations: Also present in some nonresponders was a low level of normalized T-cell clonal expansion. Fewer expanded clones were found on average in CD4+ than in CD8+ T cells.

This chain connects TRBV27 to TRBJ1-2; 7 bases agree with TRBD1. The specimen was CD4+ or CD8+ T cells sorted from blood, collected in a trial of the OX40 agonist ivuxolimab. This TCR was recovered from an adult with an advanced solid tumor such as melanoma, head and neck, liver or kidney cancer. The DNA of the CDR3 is TGTGCCAGCAGTACGTTTCACCACAACTTACAGGGGATCAACTATGGCTACACCTTC. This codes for CASSTFHHNLQGINYGYTF.